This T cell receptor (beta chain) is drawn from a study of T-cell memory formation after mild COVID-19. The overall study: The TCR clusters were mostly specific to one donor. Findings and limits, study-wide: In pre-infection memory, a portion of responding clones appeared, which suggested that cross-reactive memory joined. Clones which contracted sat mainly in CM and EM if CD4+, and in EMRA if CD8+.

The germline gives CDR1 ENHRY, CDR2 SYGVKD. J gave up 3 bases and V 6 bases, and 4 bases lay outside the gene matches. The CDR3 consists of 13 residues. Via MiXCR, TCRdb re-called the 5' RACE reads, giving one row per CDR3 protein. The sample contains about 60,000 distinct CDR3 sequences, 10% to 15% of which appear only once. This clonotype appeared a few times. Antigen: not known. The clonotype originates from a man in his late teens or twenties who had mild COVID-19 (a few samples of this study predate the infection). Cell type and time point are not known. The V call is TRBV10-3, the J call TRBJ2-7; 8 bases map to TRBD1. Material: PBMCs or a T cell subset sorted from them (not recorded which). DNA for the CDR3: TGTGCCATCAGGGACAGGGAGGACTACGAGCAGTACGTC. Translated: CAIRDREDYEQYV.